This record concerns one T cell receptor (beta chain) sequence. Antigen specificity is unknown. The V end was cut by 3 bases, the J end by 4 bases, with 8 bases between. There are 12 residues in the CDR3. Germline values: CDR1 SGHRS, CDR2 YFSETQ. For the second PCR, which ran for about 7 to 11 cycles, a sample-barcoded 5' primer and a J-beta primer mix were used. MiXCR was run by TCRdb on the 5' RACE reads, yielding one entry per CDR3 protein. In the table there are about 290,000 distinct CDR3 sequences, 25% to 30% of which are singletons. The source of the sample is a study of blood T cells in healthy people across ages. General study findings and limits: Diversity of TCR beta correlated strongly with naive T cell percentage.

The chain recombines TRBV5-1 with TRBJ2-7; no clear D. The clonotype originates from a woman in her 70s in good health. The sequenced sample was blood. The CDR3: CASSSTTYEQYF. For the CDR3, the DNA is TGCGCCAGCAGCTCCACGACATACGAGCAGTACTTC.